These 29 T cell receptor beta chains were sequenced from one sample in a study of T-cell reconstitution after alpha-beta-depleted transplantation in children (dated by TCRdb to 2015 to 2016). Preparation of the library involved PCR. TCRdb lists the instrument as Illumina HiSeq 2500. TCR library preparation used molecular barcoding, with unique molecular identifiers applied to normalize quantification of the TCRbeta repertoire. TCRdb passed the public sequencing reads through fastp at Q25 and MiXCR, retaining productive beta sequences. Entries are consolidated by CDR3 protein sequence, retaining the most common genes and DNA. This sample has 500,000 to 600,000 distinct CDR3 sequences in its table, and less than 35% of those were observed once. The ten largest make up 2% to 2.5% of the sample. Sample: PBMCs from the stem cell graft donor, taken from the stem cell graft. All receptors come from a human donor who donated a stem cell graft to a child with aplastic anemia.

This chain connects TRBV7-2 to TRBJ2-5; a possible D gene is TRBD1 (5 bases). This CDR3 has 15 amino acids. Germline V gene sequence: CDR1 SGHTA, CDR2 FQGNSA. Trimming removed 3 bases at V and 6 bases at J, with 17 bases between. The DNA of the CDR3 is TGTGCCAGCAGCTTTTGGGGCACATCGACAAAGACCCAGTACTTC. Translation: CASSFWGTSTKTQYF.

There are a few counts of this clonotype. The chain links TRBV29-1 to TRBJ2-3, with 12 bases matching TRBD2. The CDR3 has 15 residues. Germline V lookup: CDR1 SQVTM, CDR2 ANQGSEA. Trimming at V came to 5 bases and at J to 4 bases, leaving 7 bases not matched to a gene. CDR3 in amino acids: CSVSTSGRPSDTQYF. The CDR3 coding sequence is TGCAGCGTTTCCACTAGCGGGAGGCCGTCAGATACGCAGTATTTT.

This clonotype occurred a few times. The rearrangement joins TRBV29-1 to TRBJ1-2; D is unclear. V was trimmed by 0 bases and J by 8 bases, leaving 10 bases between them. CDR1 is SQVTM, CDR2 ANQGSEA, per germline. The length of the CDR3 is 12 residues. In nucleotides, the CDR3 is TGCAGCGTTGAAGATCGATCACAGGGCTACACCTTC. This codes for CSVEDRSQGYTF.

This clonotype was counted only a few times. J is TRBJ2-3 and V is TRBV7-3; no clear D. The V end was cut by 2 bases, the J end by 3 bases, with 9 bases between. Per the germline V gene, CDR1 is SGHTA and CDR2 is FQGTGA. The CDR3 loop spans 14 amino acids. The CDR3 DNA sequence: TGTGCCAGCAGCTTATGGTCAGGTACAGATACGCAGTATTTT. Residues: CASSLWSGTDTQYF.

The chain joins TRBV11-1 to TRBJ2-1, with 9 bases matching TRBD2. The CDR3 spans 17 residues. The trim removed 5 bases at V and 16 bases at J, leaving 24 bases unmatched. From germline, CDR1 is SGHAT and CDR2 FQDESV (reference sequence). The CDR3 loop is CASSPYSVGLAGRICFF. CDR3 bases: TGTGCCAGCAGCCCATATAGCGTGGGGCTAGCGGGACGCATTTGTTTCTTC.

The V and J genes are TRBV20-1 and TRBJ1-6; D might be TRBD1 (6 bases). Germline CDR1 and CDR2: DFQATT and SNEGSKA (reference sequence). Deletions cut 3 bases from V and 0 bases from J, with 12 bases between. There are 16 residues in the CDR3. CDR3 amino acids: CSASPGANSYNSPLHF. In nucleotides, the CDR3 is TGCAGTGCTAGCCCGGGGGCGAACTCCTATAATTCACCCCTCCACTTT.

This clonotype was picked up a small number of times. The V gene is TRBV10-3, the J gene TRBJ2-3; unclear D gene. The CDR3 is 14 amino acids. V dropped 6 bases and J dropped 2 bases, with 12 bases sitting between them. CDR1 ENHRY and CDR2 SYGVKD come from the germline V gene. CDR3 DNA sequence: TGTGCCATCAGCCCGGACCAGACCACAGATACGCAGTATTTT. Translated: CAISPDQTTDTQYF.

Points on this clonotype: Compared with germline, one end of the junction differs, possibly owing to a read error. The chain links TRBV20-1 to TRBJ2-6, with a tentative D call TRBD1 (5 bases). CDR1 and CDR2 from the germline V gene are DFQATT and SNEGSKA (reference sequence). The CDR3 length is 15 residues. The CDR3 region is CSASAIYSGAYVLTF. The DNA of the CDR3 is TGCAGTGCTAGCGCGATATACTCTGGGGCCTACGTCCTGACTTTC.

This clonotype was picked up a small number of times. The genes are TRBV19 and TRBJ2-5; the match to TRBD1 covers 8 bases. CDR3 length: 15 amino acids. Germline CDR1 reads LNHDA; CDR2 reads SQIVND (reference sequence). With V trimmed by 2 bases and J by 4 bases, 6 bases remained unmatched. The CDR3, as DNA: TGTGCCAGTAGTATACCGCAGGGGGCCGTAGAGACCCAGTACTTC. Translation gives CASSIPQGAVETQYF.

The J gene is TRBJ2-1, the V gene TRBV9; D is possibly TRBD2 (6 bases). Looked up from germline, CDR1 is SGDLS and CDR2 is YYNGEE. V shed 0 bases and J shed 5 bases, with 12 bases lying between them. The CDR3 runs to 15 residues. This chain's CDR3 is CASSVGRVGDNEQFF. The CDR3 DNA sequence: TGTGCCAGCAGCGTAGGGAGGGTAGGGGACAATGAGCAGTTCTTC.

This clonotype showed up just a few times. This chain connects TRBV5-1 to TRBJ2-7; 10 nucleotides align to TRBD2. The V gene end was trimmed by 0 bases and the J gene end by 1 base; junction bases not matched to a gene: 7. The CDR3 loop spans 17 amino acids. Germline V gene data show CDR1 as SGHRS and CDR2 as YFSETQ. CDR3 residues: CASSLASSGSVSYEQYF. CDR3 DNA: TGCGCCAGCAGCTTGGCGTCTAGCGGGAGTGTATCCTACGAGCAGTACTTC. Together with reference TRBV5-1 and TRBJ2-7, the CDR3 gives the full variable domain: KAGVTQTPRYLIKTRGQQVTLSCSPISGHRSVSWYQQTPGQGLQFLFEYFSETQRNKGNFPGRFSGRQFSNSRSEMNVSTLELGDSALYLCASSLASSGSVSYEQYFGPGTRLTVT.

This clonotype was seen a handful of times. The chain couples TRBV20-1 to TRBJ2-3; D possibly corresponds to TRBD2 (6 bases). This CDR3 region has 15 residues. V dropped 2 bases and J dropped 2 bases, with 14 bases sitting between them. CDR1 and CDR2 (germline): DFQATT, SNEGSKA (reference sequence). Written as DNA, the CDR3 is TGCAGTGCTAGACTCCGCGGGGACCACACAGATACGCAGTATTTT. Translation gives CSARLRGDHTDTQYF.

This rearrangement joins TRBV20-1 to TRBJ2-3; 7 nucleotides match TRBD2. CDR1 is DFQATT, CDR2 SNEGSKA, per germline (reference sequence). Germline trimming cut 0 bases from V and 0 bases from J; bases unmatched to any gene: 3. The CDR3 runs to 15 residues. Here the CDR3 reads CSARDSGSSTDTQYF. As DNA, the CDR3 is TGCAGTGCTAGAGATAGCGGGTCTAGCACAGATACGCAGTATTTT.

The CDR3 loop reads CASSALAGPAGNIQYF. For the CDR3, the DNA is TGTGCCAGCAGCGCCCTAGCGGGGCCCGCCGGAAACATTCAGTACTTC. The chain employs TRBV9 and TRBJ2-4; 9 nucleotides align to TRBD2. Germline CDR1 SGDLS, CDR2 YYNGEE. The CDR3 totals 16 residues. The J segment lost 6 bases and the V segment lost 3 bases, leaving 10 bases of the junction unmatched.

A few counts support this clonotype. V and J are TRBV10-3 and TRBJ2-1, with 8 bases aligning to TRBD2. Germline CDR1 and CDR2: ENHRY and SYGVKD. The CDR3 loop spans 13 amino acids. Trimming removed 11 bases from V and 2 bases from J; junction bases left unmatched: 5. CDR3 amino acids: CAVSGTPYNEQFF. The CDR3 DNA reads TGTGCCGTTAGCGGGACTCCCTACAATGAGCAGTTCTTC.

V and J are TRBV6-1 and TRBJ2-5; D remains ambiguous. The CDR3 spans 14 residues. V was pared by 7 bases and J by 5 bases, with 17 bases between. CDR1 MNHNS and CDR2 SASEGT come from the germline V gene. The CDR3 sequence: CASTKNQGTETQYF. The CDR3 nucleotides read TGTGCCAGCACCAAAAACCAAGGAACGGAGACCCAGTACTTC.

This chain uses TRBV12-3 or TRBV12-4 with TRBJ1-1, with no clear D. The CDR3 has 12 amino acids. V lost 7 bases, J lost 5 bases, and 11 bases lay in between. CDR3 in DNA: TGTGCCAGCAAACTAGAATGGACTGAAGCTTTCTTT. Translation: CASKLEWTEAFF.

The chain couples TRBV27 to TRBJ2-2, with a tentative D call TRBD2 (6 bases). Germline CDR1 and CDR2: MNHEY and SMNVEV (reference sequence). Trimming removed 2 bases at V and 0 bases at J, with 16 bases between. This CDR3 has 18 amino acids. The CDR3 protein is CASSLPPWGEANTGELFF. Written as DNA, the CDR3 is TGTGCCAGCAGTTTACCCCCGTGGGGGGAAGCGAACACCGGGGAGCTGTTTTTT.

The CDR3: CASRNLNYGYTF. Here the CDR3 DNA reads TGTGCCAGCAGGAACCTAAACTATGGCTACACCTTC. The rearrangement uses TRBV27 and TRBJ1-2; D not resolved. Germline-derived CDR1 and CDR2 are MNHEY and SMNVEV (reference sequence). The CDR3 covers 12 residues. V lost 6 bases to trimming and J lost 2 bases, with 7 bases between them.

Only a few counts were recorded for this clonotype. The rearrangement uses TRBV12-3 or TRBV12-4 and TRBJ2-3, with TRBD2 matching over 11 bases. This CDR3 is 17 amino acids long. After removal of 1 base from V and 3 bases from J, the junction contained 6 bases not matched to a gene. The CDR3 loop reads CASSLGVAGGPTDTQYF. The CDR3 DNA reads as TGTGCCAGCAGTTTAGGAGTAGCGGGAGGGCCTACAGATACGCAGTATTTT.

The genes are TRBV7-9 and TRBJ2-3; D unclear. Germline V gene data show CDR1 as SEHNR and CDR2 as FQNEAQ (reference sequence). Trimming removed 5 bases from V and 0 bases from J, with 12 bases in between. The CDR3 covers 15 residues. The CDR3 is CASSPADRSTDTQYF. The CDR3 DNA sequence: TGTGCCAGCAGCCCGGCGGATCGGAGCACAGATACGCAGTATTTT.

The rearrangement joins TRBV7-6 to TRBJ1-2; 8 nucleotides agree with TRBD1. J lost 6 bases, V lost 5 bases, and 5 bases had no gene match. Germline V gene lookup returns CDR1 SGHVS and CDR2 FNYEAQ. The CDR3 spans 13 residues. The DNA for the CDR3 is TGTGCCAGCAGCACTGAGACAGGGGATGGCTACACCTTC. Translation gives CASSTETGDGYTF.

J is TRBJ1-2 and V is TRBV29-1, with 9 nucleotides matching TRBD1. This CDR3 region has 16 residues. J lost 2 bases, V lost 5 bases, and 12 bases had no gene match. The germline gives CDR1 SQVTM, CDR2 ANQGSEA. CDR3 loop: CSVSGSRDRVNYGYTF. The CDR3 DNA sequence: TGCAGCGTTTCAGGTTCGCGGGACAGGGTGAACTATGGCTACACCTTC.

This clonotype occurred a few times. This sequence joins TRBV4-2 and TRBJ2-3; D is perhaps TRBD2 (6 bases). V shed 4 bases and J shed 1 base, with 12 bases lying between them. CDR3 length: 15 amino acids. Germline CDR1 is LGHNA and CDR2 is YNFKEQ. The CDR3 region is CASSPEAGRTDTQYF. The CDR3 coding sequence is TGTGCCAGCAGCCCGGAAGCGGGTCGCACAGATACGCAGTATTTT.

V and J are TRBV24-1 and TRBJ2-5; D might be TRBD1 (6 bases). V shed 3 bases and J shed 2 bases, with 9 bases lying between them. Germline V lookup: CDR1 KGHDR, CDR2 SFDVKD. The CDR3 extends over 14 amino acids. The CDR3 spells CATSDNRDQETQYF. CDR3 coding DNA: TGTGCCACCAGTGATAACAGGGATCAAGAGACCCAGTACTTC.

This clonotype has a handful of counts. The rearrangement links TRBV20-1 to TRBJ2-3; D remains ambiguous. The CDR3 totals 13 residues. Germline values: CDR1 DFQATT, CDR2 SNEGSKA (reference sequence). V dropped 5 bases and J dropped 2 bases, with 11 bases sitting between them. CDR3 protein: CSARRDYTDTQYF. DNA of the CDR3: TGCAGTGCTCGTAGGGATTACACAGATACGCAGTATTTT.

This clonotype was detected only once. The rearrangement links TRBV3-1 to TRBJ2-3; 7 positions match TRBD2. V was pared by 3 bases and J by 1 base, with 13 bases of the junction left unmatched. Germline V CDR1 and CDR2: LGHDT, YNNKEL (reference sequence). CDR3 length equals 18 residues. The CDR3 DNA is TGTGCCAGCAGCCAGGGAGCGGGGACGTATGCCGGCACAGATACGCAGTATTTT. Protein: CASSQGAGTYAGTDTQYF.

This clonotype was observed a handful of times. The chain recombines TRBV6-1 with TRBJ2-1, with 7 bases fitting TRBD2. Germline V lookup: CDR1 MNHNS, CDR2 SASEGT. This CDR3 spans 15 amino acids. With V trimmed by 6 bases and J by 7 bases, 12 bases remained unmatched. DNA for the CDR3: TGTGCCAGCAGCCGCTCAGCGGGACTATGGAATGAGCAGTTCTTC. It codes for CASSRSAGLWNEQFF.

There are a few counts of this clonotype. The chain carries TRBV20-1 and TRBJ2-2; D possibly corresponds to TRBD2 (6 bases). The CDR3 covers 14 residues. V gave up 4 bases and J gave up 3 bases, with 12 bases separating them. Looked up from germline, CDR1 is DFQATT and CDR2 is SNEGSKA (reference sequence). The CDR3 spells CSAKTGTYTGELFF. The CDR3 bases are TGCAGTGCTAAAACCGGGACTTACACCGGGGAGCTGTTTTTT.